This T cell receptor (beta chain) appears in the sequencing data of a study of CD4 and CD8 cells across lung adenocarcinoma regions. A word on this clonotype: A read error may account for a junction end that differs from germline.

Samples came from patients with localized non-small cell lung adenocarcinoma. The CDR3 loop spans 14 amino acids. CDR1 and CDR2 (germline): MNHEY, SMNVEV (reference sequence). TCRdb reprocessed the PCR reads with MiXCR, giving one entry per CDR3 protein. This sample yields about 6,800 distinct CDR3 sequences, of which roughly 54% are seen a single time; over 40% belongs to the top ten. The sequence was collected from a male donor with lung adenocarcinoma. The CD4 and CD8 labels of this study may be unreliable. V usage is TRBV27 and J usage is TRBJ2-4; 7 nucleotides line up with TRBD2. Sequenced input: CD8+ T cells from the center of a lung tumor. The CDR3 DNA sequence: TGCGGCAGCAGGGAGGCGGGAGCCCAGAATACGCAGTACTTC. This translates into CGSREAGAQNTQYF.